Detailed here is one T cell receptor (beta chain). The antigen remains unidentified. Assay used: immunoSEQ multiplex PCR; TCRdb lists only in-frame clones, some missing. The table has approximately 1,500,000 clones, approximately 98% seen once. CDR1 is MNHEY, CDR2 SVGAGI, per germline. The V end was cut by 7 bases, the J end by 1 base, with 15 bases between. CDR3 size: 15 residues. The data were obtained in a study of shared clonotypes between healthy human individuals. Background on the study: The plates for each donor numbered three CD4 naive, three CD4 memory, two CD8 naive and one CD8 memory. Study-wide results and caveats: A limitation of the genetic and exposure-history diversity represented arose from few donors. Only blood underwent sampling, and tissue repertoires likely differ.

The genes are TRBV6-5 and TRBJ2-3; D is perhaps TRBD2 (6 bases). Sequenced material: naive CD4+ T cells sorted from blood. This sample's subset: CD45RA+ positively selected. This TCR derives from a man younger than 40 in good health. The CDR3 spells CASTTTSLGTDTQYF. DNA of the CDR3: TGTGCCAGCACGACGACTAGTCTAGGCACAGATACGCAGTATTTT.